The 17 T cell receptor beta chains below were found in one sample sequenced in a study of T-cell memory formation after mild COVID-19. In TCRdb, the 5' RACE reads were re-called with MiXCR into one record per CDR3 protein. This table has some 290,000 distinct CDR3 sequences, about 16% appearing once. Sequencing was performed on PBMCs or a T cell subset sorted from them (not recorded which). The receptors were gathered from a young man who had mild COVID-19 (a few samples of this study predate the infection). Cell type and time point are not known.

V is TRBV5-1 and J is TRBJ1-2; 9 positions agree with TRBD1. The V gene end was trimmed by 4 bases and the J gene end by 7 bases; junction bases not matched to a gene: 11. The CDR3 consists of 15 residues. Germline-derived CDR1 and CDR2 are SGHRS and YFSETQ. The DNA of the CDR3 is TGCGCCAGCAGCATCGATTTGACAGGGGGTTTTGGCTACACCTTC. It yields the protein CASSIDLTGGFGYTF.

This clonotype occurred many times. V gene TRBV7-2 combines with J gene TRBJ2-3, with a weak D call TRBD2 (5 bases). Trimming removed 6 bases from V and 4 bases from J, with 11 bases in between. The germline V gene has CDR1 SGHTA and CDR2 FQGNSA. This CDR3 comprises 13 residues. This CDR3 is CASSFRGPDTQYF. In DNA form, the CDR3 reads TGTGCCAGCAGTTTCCGGGGTCCAGATACGCAGTATTTT.

The V call is TRBV4-1, the J call TRBJ1-1; D unresolved. V was trimmed by 1 base and J by 4 bases, leaving 7 bases between them. This CDR3 contains 13 residues. Germline V gene sequence: CDR1 MGHRA, CDR2 YSYEKL. CDR3: CASSQVVGTEAFF. CDR3 nucleotides: TGCGCCAGCAGCCAAGTCGTTGGCACTGAAGCTTTCTTT.

This clonotype was seen more than once but under ten times. The chain employs TRBV5-1 and TRBJ2-5, with D perhaps TRBD2 (6 bases). This CDR3 contains 15 residues. Germline CDR1 and CDR2: SGHRS and YFSETQ. The V end lost 7 bases, the J end lost 2 bases, and 18 bases lay between the germline ends. The chain's CDR3 is CASGIGLPFQETQYF. CDR3 nucleotides: TGCGCCAGCGGGATCGGACTACCGTTTCAAGAGACCCAGTACTTC.

This clonotype was found a few times. J is TRBJ2-4 and V is TRBV18; 8 positions agree with TRBD1. CDR3 size: 17 residues. Trimming removed 0 bases from V and 0 bases from J; junction bases left unmatched: 4. Germline assignment: CDR1 KGHSH and CDR2 LQKENI. CDR3 amino acids: CASSPPSQGAAKNIQYF. The CDR3 nucleotides read TGTGCCAGCTCACCACCGAGTCAGGGGGCAGCCAAAAACATTCAGTACTTC.

This clonotype turned up a few times. The genes are TRBV6-5 and TRBJ1-3; D is possibly TRBD1 (6 bases). Germline V gives CDR1 MNHEY, CDR2 SVGAGI. V was trimmed by 6 bases and J by 0 bases, leaving 12 bases between them. CDR3 length: 15 residues. The CDR3 nucleotides read TGTGCCAGCAGCCCTACAGGGATCTCTGGAAACACCATATATTTT. Translated: CASSPTGISGNTIYF.

This clonotype was recorded a few times. The chain employs TRBV6-6 and TRBJ1-2, with a possible D match to TRBD1 (5 bases). Germline-derived CDR1 and CDR2 are MNHNY and SVGAGI (reference sequence). The CDR3 is made up of 14 amino acids. The V end lost 2 bases, the J end lost 3 bases, and 10 bases lay between the germline ends. The DNA for the CDR3 is TGTGCCAGCAGTTACATGGGGCCTGACTATGGCTACACCTTC. Protein sequence: CASSYMGPDYGYTF.

This chain uses TRBV20-1 with TRBJ2-2; D not resolved. Germline V gene sequence: CDR1 DFQATT, CDR2 SNEGSKA (reference sequence). This CDR3 spans 15 amino acids. The V end lost 1 base, the J end lost 0 bases, and 9 bases lay between the germline ends. The CDR3 nucleotides read TGCAGTGCTAGAGCCGGCACCACGAACACCGGGGAGCTGTTTTTT. Translating gives CSARAGTTNTGELFF.

The chain carries TRBV4-3 and TRBJ2-1; 7 bases match TRBD1. This CDR3 contains 13 residues. Trimming cost V 0 bases and J 14 bases; bases outside gene matches: 7. Germline assignment: CDR1 LGHNA and CDR2 YSLEER. CDR3 sequence: CASSQEEQQGKFF. CDR3 nucleotide sequence: TGCGCCAGCAGCCAAGAGGAGCAACAGGGGAAGTTCTTC.

Only a few counts were recorded for this clonotype. The gene calls are TRBV20-1 and TRBJ1-1; the D gene is possibly TRBD1 (6 bases). CDR3 length equals 13 residues. Trimming left V 5 bases short and J 4 bases short, with 14 bases between. CDR1 is DFQATT and CDR2 is SNEGSKA in the germline V gene (reference sequence). The CDR3 loop is CSAPGGAFTEAFF. The DNA for the CDR3 is TGCAGTGCTCCGGGGGGGGCATTCACTGAAGCTTTCTTT.

The V gene is TRBV5-1, the J gene TRBJ2-7; a possible D gene is TRBD1 (6 bases). V lost 8 bases and J lost 3, with 18 bases in between. CDR1 and CDR2 from the germline V gene are SGHRS and YFSETQ. The CDR3 is 14 residues long. This chain's CDR3 is CASSAPGHHYEQYF. The CDR3, as DNA: TGCGCCAGTTCCGCTCCGGGACACCACTACGAGCAGTACTTC.

This clonotype was recorded a few times. This chain joins TRBV20-1 and TRBJ1-1; D unresolved. V lost 1 base and J 0 bases, leaving 6 bases between the germline ends. The CDR3 has 13 amino acids. Germline values: CDR1 DFQATT, CDR2 SNEGSKA (reference sequence). The CDR3 DNA sequence: TGCAGTGCTAGAGCGGAGCTGAACACTGAAGCTTTCTTT. The encoded protein is CSARAELNTEAFF.

V and J are TRBV5-1 and TRBJ2-5; 10 positions match TRBD2. The CDR3 consists of 17 residues. V dropped 0 bases and J dropped 2; count of bases not matched to a gene: 7. From germline, CDR1 is SGHRS and CDR2 YFSETQ. The CDR3 region is CASSLESLAGLQETQYF. The CDR3 DNA reads as TGCGCCAGCAGCTTGGAGTCACTAGCGGGGTTACAAGAGACCCAGTACTTC.

In its sample, this clonotype was seen a few times. The gene calls are TRBV4-2 and TRBJ2-5; 9 bases line up with TRBD1. Germline V lookup: CDR1 LGHNA, CDR2 YNFKEQ. V gave up 1 base and J gave up 7 bases; unmatched junction bases: 10. This CDR3 is built from 16 residues. As DNA, the CDR3 is TGTGCCAGCAGCCAAGGGGGAACAGGGGGCGCAGGGACCCAGTACTTC. Its protein is CASSQGGTGGAGTQYF.

This clonotype has only a few counts. The V call is TRBV6-2 or TRBV6-3, the J call TRBJ2-5, with D perhaps TRBD2 (5 bases). This CDR3 contains 17 residues. Germline V gives CDR1 MNHEY, CDR2 SVGEGT. V lost 2 bases and J lost 4, with 20 bases in between. The CDR3 is CASSYPGRGAAGETQYF. The CDR3, as DNA: TGTGCCAGCAGTTACCCGGGTAGAGGAGCGGCGGGAGAGACCCAGTACTTC.

The V gene is TRBV6-2 or TRBV6-3, the J gene TRBJ2-7; D gene unclear. V lost 0 bases and J lost 2, with 8 bases in between. Germline V gene sequence: CDR1 MNHEY, CDR2 SVGEGT. CDR3 length: 14 residues. The CDR3: CASSYSRRTYEQYV. DNA for the CDR3: TGTGCCAGCAGTTACTCCCGCAGGACCTACGAGCAGTACGTC.

This clonotype has just a few counts. The chain combines TRBV6-2 or TRBV6-3 with TRBJ1-5; tentatively, D is TRBD1 (6 bases). The CDR3 spans 13 residues. Germline assignment: CDR1 MNHEY and CDR2 SVGEGT. The ends were cut back, 6 bases at V and 5 bases at J, with 11 bases in the middle. CDR3 residues: CASRQGSDQPQHF. The CDR3 nucleotides are TGTGCCAGCAGACAGGGAAGCGATCAGCCCCAGCATTTT.